This T cell receptor beta chain was sequenced in a study of blood T cell repertoires in COVID-19. Across the whole study: Whether acute or convalescent, the COVID-19 samples came from the United States, Italy and Spain. PBMCs, B-cell-depleted T cells, or T cells provided the cDNA or gDNA that made up the material.

V dropped 2 bases and J dropped 10; count of bases not matched to a gene: 5. CDR3 length: 13 residues. Germline CDR1 LGHDT, CDR2 YNNKEL (reference sequence). As handled by the study authors: From reference gene primer amplification, estimates of nucleated cell counts were derived. Assay: immunoSEQ multiplex PCR; the TCRdb copy retains only in-frame clones and omits some. V, J and clone size were drawn from that table, and D and trimming were deduced from the DNA. The sample carries about 260,000 clones, roughly nine tenths recorded once. This clone showed up just a few times. Sequenced material: peripheral blood. The TCR sequence derives from a man in his 60s who had recovered from COVID-19. The chain couples TRBV3-1 (or the pseudogene TRBV3-2) to TRBJ1-1, with 9 bases matching TRBD1. CDR3 sequence reads: CASSQLTGGAAFF. In nucleotides, the CDR3 is TGTGCCAGCAGCCAACTGACAGGGGGGGCAGCTTTCTTT.